The 21 T cell receptor beta chains below were found in one sample sequenced in a study of blood T cell repertoires in COVID-19. Sequencing used immunoSEQ multiplex PCR; TCRdb keeps in-frame clones, though not all of them. The sample lists 88,000 or so clones; about 92% were seen once. Sequenced: peripheral blood. The receptors were gathered from a man between 45 and 60 years old with acute or convalescent COVID-19.

V and J are TRBV28 and TRBJ2-1, with 7 bases aligning to TRBD2. V was clipped by 5 bases and J by 7 bases; unmatched bases: 14. CDR1 and CDR2 (germline): MDHEN, SYDVKM. The CDR3 contains 16 residues. CDR3 sequence reads: CASSPSRGRARNEQFF. The CDR3, as DNA: TGTGCCAGCAGTCCCTCGCGAGGGAGGGCCAGGAATGAGCAGTTCTTC.

This chain uses TRBV5-4 with TRBJ1-5; no definite D call. V was trimmed by 0 bases and J by 6 bases, leaving 10 bases between them. The germline CDR1 and CDR2 sequences are SGHNT and YYREEE (reference sequence). The CDR3 consists of 14 residues. The CDR3 bases are TGTGCCAGCAGCTTGGCCGGGGTGGGTCAGCCCCAGCATTTT. Its protein is CASSLAGVGQPQHF.

This chain links TRBV28 with TRBJ1-5; TRBD1 matches at 8 bases. Germline CDR1 is MDHEN and CDR2 is SYDVKM. This CDR3 region has 15 residues. V shed 5 bases and J 4 bases; nucleotides not matched to a gene: 7. For the CDR3, the DNA is TGTGCCAGCAGTGGTCCGGGACAGGCTAATCAGCCCCAGCATTTT. Its translation is CASSGPGQANQPQHF.

The gene calls are TRBV19 and TRBJ1-4, with no clear D. The length of the CDR3 is 15 residues. CDR1 LNHDA and CDR2 SQIVND come from the germline V gene (reference sequence). V lost 5 bases, J lost 5 bases, and 15 bases lay in between. CDR3 nucleotide sequence: TGTGCCAGTAGTCCTGACGCGCCGGGGAATGAAAAACTGTTTTTT. As protein: CASSPDAPGNEKLFF.

The chain is built from TRBV5-1 and TRBJ2-1; 11 positions match TRBD2. V lost 0 bases, J lost 4 bases, and 3 bases stayed unmatched. Per the germline V gene, CDR1 is SGHRS and CDR2 is YFSETQ. The CDR3 is 16 amino acids. CDR3 DNA sequence: TGCGCCAGCAGCTTGGGACTAGCGGGAACGTACAATGAGCAGTTCTTC. Protein sequence: CASSLGLAGTYNEQFF.

The rearrangement links TRBV19 to TRBJ1-1; D not resolved. This CDR3 is built from 15 residues. CDR1 is LNHDA and CDR2 is SQIVND in the germline V gene (reference sequence). The V end was cut by 9 bases, the J end by 6 bases, with 23 bases between. This CDR3 reads CASSGLPDPRSEAFF. As DNA, the CDR3 is TGTGCCAGCTCCGGCCTACCCGACCCGCGGTCTGAAGCTTTCTTT.

The chain uses TRBV27 and TRBJ2-7, with a weak D call TRBD1 (6 bases). The V end lost 0 bases, the J end lost 6 bases, and 12 bases lay between the germline ends. In germline, CDR1 is MNHEY, CDR2 SMNVEV (reference sequence). CDR3 size: 14 residues. CDR3 in amino acids: CASSLSGADGEQYF. CDR3 nucleotide sequence: TGTGCCAGCAGTTTATCGGGGGCAGATGGCGAGCAGTACTTC.

The chain recombines TRBV5-4 with TRBJ2-1, with 8 bases fitting TRBD2. Looked up from germline, CDR1 is SGHNT and CDR2 is YYREEE (reference sequence). J gave up 2 bases and V 4 bases, and 8 bases lay outside the gene matches. The CDR3 is made up of 16 amino acids. The DNA of the CDR3 is TGTGCCAGCAGCCGGGACGGGAGGGCCACCTACAATGAGCAGTTCTTC. This gives the protein CASSRDGRATYNEQFF.

The chain couples TRBV7-3 to TRBJ1-2; no firm D call. V lost 5 bases, J lost 4 bases, and 11 bases lay in between. This CDR3 spans 13 amino acids. Looked up from germline, CDR1 is SGHTA and CDR2 is FQGTGA. The chain's CDR3 is CASSQGRGYGYTF. The DNA of the CDR3 is TGTGCCAGCAGCCAAGGACGGGGCTATGGCTACACCTTC.

The chain has TRBV7-8 and TRBJ1-6; 7 nucleotides agree with TRBD1. Per germline, CDR1 SGHVS and CDR2 FQNEAQ. The CDR3 length is 15 residues. The J segment lost 10 bases and the V segment lost 3 bases, leaving 9 bases of the junction unmatched. The CDR3 reads CASSFRQGIGSPLHF. The CDR3 coding sequence is TGTGCCAGCAGCTTTCGACAGGGAATTGGGTCACCCCTCCACTTT.

J is TRBJ2-3 and V is TRBV24-1; possible D gene TRBD1, 7 bases. This CDR3 is 13 amino acids long. Germline V gene data show CDR1 as KGHDR and CDR2 as SFDVKD. The V gene lost 4 bases and the J gene lost 8 bases, with 12 bases spanning the gap. CDR3 coding DNA: TGTGCCACCAGTGACAACAGGGGAGGTACGCAGTATTTT. This codes for CATSDNRGGTQYF.

This chain uses TRBV28 with TRBJ2-7, with TRBD2 identical over 12 bases. From germline, CDR1 is MDHEN and CDR2 SYDVKM. The CDR3 runs to 17 residues. V trimming: 6 bases; J trimming: 4 bases; junction bases outside the gene matches: 13. CDR3 nucleotides: TGTGCCAGCAGCCCCTCATCGACTAGCGGGAGTTGGTACGAGCAGTACTTC. Translation: CASSPSSTSGSWYEQYF.

This clone was recorded a few times. This chain links TRBV30 with TRBJ1-5, with 7 bases matching TRBD1. The CDR3 runs to 13 residues. Trimming cost V 8 bases and J 6 bases; bases outside gene matches: 10. Germline CDR1 GTSNPN, CDR2 SVGIG (reference sequence). The CDR3 protein is CARPRGVGQPQHF. CDR3 sequence (DNA): TGTGCCCGACCCAGGGGGGTCGGTCAGCCCCAGCATTTT.

The V gene is TRBV27, the J gene TRBJ2-3, with TRBD2 matching over 12 bases. The germline CDR1 and CDR2 sequences are MNHEY and SMNVEV (reference sequence). This CDR3 has 16 amino acids. V was pared by 4 bases and J by 6 bases, with 8 bases of the junction left unmatched. CDR3 sequence: CASSSPLAGGPDTQYF. In DNA, the CDR3 is TGTGCCAGCAGTTCCCCACTAGCGGGGGGCCCGGATACGCAGTATTTT.

In its sample, this clone was seen once. The V and J genes are TRBV7-2 and TRBJ1-6; D is perhaps TRBD1 (5 bases). The germline V gene has CDR1 SGHTA and CDR2 FQGNSA. V dropped 2 bases and J dropped 2 bases, with 10 bases sitting between them. This CDR3 spans 16 amino acids. In DNA form, the CDR3 reads TGTGCCAGCAGCTTACAGCCGGGGGCCTATAATTCACCCCTCCACTTT. Its protein is CASSLQPGAYNSPLHF.

The chain joins TRBV2 to TRBJ1-1; D perhaps matches TRBD1 (6 bases). V lost 7 bases and J 5 bases, leaving 17 bases between the germline ends. Germline V lookup: CDR1 SNHLY, CDR2 FYNNEI. The CDR3 runs 14 residues. In DNA form, the CDR3 reads TGTGCCAGCACTCCCAGGGGAGGGCAAACTGAAGCTTTCTTT. Translated, it gives CASTPRGGQTEAFF.

The rearrangement joins TRBV5-5 to TRBJ1-5, with TRBD1 matching 9 bases. Germline lookup yields CDR1 SGHKS and CDR2 YYEKEE (reference sequence). J lost 1 base, V lost 4 bases, and 6 bases had no gene match. This CDR3 spans 16 amino acids. CDR3 DNA: TGTGCCAGCAGCCCGGGGACAGGGTTGAGCAATCAGCCCCAGCATTTT. Protein sequence: CASSPGTGLSNQPQHF.

The V and J genes are TRBV29-1 and TRBJ2-1; 9 nucleotides agree with TRBD2. The CDR3 contains 14 residues. The germline V gene has CDR1 SQVTM and CDR2 ANQGSEA. After removal of 5 bases from V and 10 bases from J, the junction contained 12 bases not matched to a gene. CDR3 bases: TGCAGCGTTTTCGGGACTAGCCCCCCGGGAGAGCAGTTCTTC. This translates into CSVFGTSPPGEQFF.

The chain employs TRBV7-9 and TRBJ2-6; D uncertain. V lost 5 bases and J 4 bases, leaving 9 bases between the germline ends. CDR3 length: 14 residues. Germline V CDR1 and CDR2: SEHNR, FQNEAQ (reference sequence). The DNA for the CDR3 is TGTGCCAGCAGCCCCGTGCGGGGGGCCAACGTCCTGACTTTC. Its protein is CASSPVRGANVLTF.

The J gene is TRBJ2-1, the V gene TRBV29-1; 10 bases map to TRBD2. CDR1 is SQVTM and CDR2 is ANQGSEA in the germline V gene. The J segment lost 2 bases and the V segment lost 6 bases, leaving 4 bases of the junction unmatched. The CDR3 loop spans 14 amino acids. CDR3 bases: TGCAGCGTAGATAGCGGGGGGCCCTACAATGAGCAGTTCTTC. Encoded protein: CSVDSGGPYNEQFF.

This chain links TRBV30 with TRBJ1-2, with 7 bases fitting TRBD1. The CDR3 is 14 residues long. V lost 7 bases to trimming and J lost 0 bases; unmatched junction nucleotides: 8. CDR1 is GTSNPN, CDR2 SVGIG, per germline (reference sequence). The DNA of the CDR3 is TGTGCCTCCATCAGGGGGGCCTCTAACTATGGCTACACCTTC. Its translation: CASIRGASNYGYTF. Combining the CDR3 with reference TRBV30 and TRBJ1-2 gives the whole variable domain SQTIHQWPATLVQPVGSPLSLECTVEGTSNPNLYWYRQAAGRGLQLLFYSVGIGQISSEVPQNLSASRPQDRQFILSSKKLLLSDSGFYLCASIRGASNYGYTFGSGTRLTVV.